This T cell receptor beta chain appears in the sequencing data of a study of blood T cell repertoires in COVID-19. About the research overall: Donors in the United States, Italy and Spain gave samples during acute or convalescent COVID-19. T cells, B-cell-depleted T cells, or PBMCs provided the cDNA or gDNA that served as material.

Here immunoSEQ multiplex PCR was the method, and the copy in TCRdb shows in-frame clones only, minus some. The repertoire holds almost 250,000 clones, with 85% to 90% as singletons. Worth noting for this clone: This sample includes further DNA sequences coding for the same CDR3.

The junction had 7 bases not matched to a gene; V was cut back by 0 bases and J by 10 bases. The CDR3 runs to 15 residues. Germline assignment: CDR1 LGHNA and CDR2 YSLEER. This clonotype was obtained from a woman under 40 who had recovered from COVID-19. Sequenced material: PBMCs or T cells enriched from blood (not recorded which). V is TRBV4-3 and J is TRBJ2-1, with 9 bases matching TRBD2. CDR3 nucleotide sequence: TGCGCCAGCAGCCAAGAAGGGGGGCGGGGGGGGGAGCAGTTCTTC. It yields the protein CASSQEGGRGGEQFF.